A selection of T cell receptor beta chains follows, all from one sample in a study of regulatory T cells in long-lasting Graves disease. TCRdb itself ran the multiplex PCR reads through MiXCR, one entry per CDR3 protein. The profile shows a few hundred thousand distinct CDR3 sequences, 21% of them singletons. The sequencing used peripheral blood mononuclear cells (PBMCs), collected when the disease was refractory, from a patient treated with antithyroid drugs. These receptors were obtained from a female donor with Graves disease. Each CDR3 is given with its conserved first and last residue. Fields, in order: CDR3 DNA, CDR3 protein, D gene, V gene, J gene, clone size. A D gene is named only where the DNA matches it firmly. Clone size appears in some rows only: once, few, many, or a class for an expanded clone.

CDR3nt: TGTGCCAGCAGCCCCAGACAGCCCACTGAAGCTTTCTTT
CDR3aa: CASSPRQPTEAFF
d_gene: NA
v_gene: TRBV12-3/TRBV12-4
j_gene: TRBJ1-1
abundance: many

CDR3nt: TGCAGTGCTAGAGATTATACGAGCACCGGGGAGCCGTTTTTT
CDR3aa: CSARDYTSTGEPFF
d_gene: NA
v_gene: TRBV20-1
j_gene: TRBJ2-2
abundance: few

CDR3nt: TGTGCCAGCAGTAACCGGGACAGGGTCTATTCGTACGAGCAGTACTTC
CDR3aa: CASSNRDRVYSYEQYF
d_gene: TRBD1
v_gene: TRBV28
j_gene: TRBJ2-7
abundance: many

CDR3nt: TGTGCCAGAGTTCTCGGAGATACGCAGTATTTT
CDR3aa: CARVLGDTQYF
d_gene: NA
v_gene: TRBV2
j_gene: TRBJ2-3
abundance: many

CDR3nt: TGTGCCAGCAGTGATATGTCAGCTAATCAGCCCCAGCATTTT
CDR3aa: CASSDMSANQPQHF
d_gene: NA
v_gene: TRBV2
j_gene: TRBJ1-5
abundance: many

CDR3nt: TGTGCCAGCAGCTCCCTCCTTAGGTACGAGCAGTACTTC
CDR3aa: CASSSLLRYEQYF
d_gene: NA
v_gene: TRBV5-6
j_gene: TRBJ2-7
abundance: NA

CDR3nt: TGTGCCAGCAGCCTGACAGGAGGAGGCTACACCTTC
CDR3aa: CASSLTGGGYTF
d_gene: NA
v_gene: TRBV7-9
j_gene: TRBJ1-2
abundance: many

CDR3nt: TGTGCCAGCAGCTCACTGGGGCACACCGGGGAGCTGTTTTTT
CDR3aa: CASSSLGHTGELFF
d_gene: NA
v_gene: TRBV7-2
j_gene: TRBJ2-2
abundance: many

CDR3nt: TGCGCCAGCAGCCAAGAGGGGGCGAGCACCGGGGAGCTGTTTTTT
CDR3aa: CASSQEGASTGELFF
d_gene: NA
v_gene: TRBV4-1
j_gene: TRBJ2-2
abundance: NA

CDR3nt: TGTGCCAGCGGACAGGGGTTCGGCGGGGAGCTGTTTTTT
CDR3aa: CASGQGFGGELFF
d_gene: TRBD1
v_gene: TRBV2
j_gene: TRBJ2-2
abundance: many

CDR3nt: TGTGCCAGCAGTTTCCCCCGGACTAGCGGGCAGCAAGAGACCCAGTACTTC
CDR3aa: CASSFPRTSGQQETQYF
d_gene: TRBD2
v_gene: TRBV28
j_gene: TRBJ2-5
abundance: NA

CDR3nt: TGTGCCAGCAGCCAAGTCATCGCAGGAGGAACCCAAGAGACCCAGTACTTC
CDR3aa: CASSQVIAGGTQETQYF
d_gene: NA
v_gene: TRBV3-1
j_gene: TRBJ2-5
abundance: few

CDR3nt: TGCAGTGTCACACTAGCGGGAGGTGAGGAGCAGTACTTC
CDR3aa: CSVTLAGGEEQYF
d_gene: TRBD2
v_gene: TRBV20-1
j_gene: TRBJ2-7
abundance: few

CDR3nt: TGTGCCAGCAGTGACGCTAGCGGCTACTCCTACGAGCAGTACTTC
CDR3aa: CASSDASGYSYEQYF
d_gene: TRBD2
v_gene: TRBV2
j_gene: TRBJ2-7
abundance: many

CDR3nt: TGTGCCAGCAGTGAGTTAGTTGCGGGACCCTCCGGGGAGCTGTTTTTT
CDR3aa: CASSELVAGPSGELFF
d_gene: NA
v_gene: TRBV6-1
j_gene: TRBJ2-2
abundance: many

CDR3nt: TGTGCCAGTAGTATTGGGAGTTTGGCAGGCCGCACGGACTATGGCTACACCTTC
CDR3aa: CASSIGSLAGRTDYGYTF
d_gene: NA
v_gene: TRBV19
j_gene: TRBJ1-2
abundance: few

CDR3nt: TGCAGTGCTAGAGATCCCTCCGCCAACATTCAGTACTTC
CDR3aa: CSARDPSANIQYF
d_gene: NA
v_gene: TRBV20-1
j_gene: TRBJ2-4
abundance: few

CDR3nt: TGTGCCTGGAACCCCGGGAAGAACACTGAAGCTTTCTTT
CDR3aa: CAWNPGKNTEAFF
d_gene: NA
v_gene: TRBV30
j_gene: TRBJ1-1
abundance: NA

CDR3nt: TGCGCCAGCCTTCGTACTCTACGCAATGAGCAGTTCTTC
CDR3aa: CASLRTLRNEQFF
d_gene: NA
v_gene: TRBV10-2
j_gene: TRBJ2-1
abundance: NA

CDR3nt: TGTGCCAGCAGCTTGGGGGTAGTCGATTCACCCCTCCACTTT
CDR3aa: CASSLGVVDSPLHF
d_gene: NA
v_gene: TRBV5-5
j_gene: TRBJ1-6
abundance: NA

CDR3nt: TGTGCCAGCAGCGTAGTGGGAGGGGTGAGCTCCTACAATGAGCAGTTCTTC
CDR3aa: CASSVVGGVSSYNEQFF
d_gene: TRBD2
v_gene: TRBV9
j_gene: TRBJ2-1
abundance: NA

CDR3nt: TGTGCCATCAGTTCACTAGCGGGAGGGCCCAATGAGCAGTTCTTC
CDR3aa: CAISSLAGGPNEQFF
d_gene: TRBD2
v_gene: TRBV10-3
j_gene: TRBJ2-1
abundance: NA

CDR3nt: TGTGCCAGCAGTCACCGGACAGGGGGCTTCTACGAGCAGTACTTC
CDR3aa: CASSHRTGGFYEQYF
d_gene: TRBD1
v_gene: TRBV27
j_gene: TRBJ2-7
abundance: many

CDR3nt: TGCGCCAGCAGCCAAGCACCGAGCTCTGGAAACACCATATATTTT
CDR3aa: CASSQAPSSGNTIYF
d_gene: NA
v_gene: TRBV4-1
j_gene: TRBJ1-3
abundance: few

CDR3nt: TGCGCCAGCAGCCAAGGGCTATTCGGGGGGGCTAAAGAGACCCAGTACTTC
CDR3aa: CASSQGLFGGAKETQYF
d_gene: TRBD2
v_gene: TRBV4-1
j_gene: TRBJ2-5
abundance: NA

CDR3nt: TGTGCCAGCAGCTTAGCCTCCTCTAGTAGCGGATCCCCCTACGAGCAGTACTTC
CDR3aa: CASSLASSSSGSPYEQYF
d_gene: NA
v_gene: TRBV7-2
j_gene: TRBJ2-7
abundance: NA

CDR3nt: TGTGCCAGCAGTCCCCTCGCCGACAGGGCGGATAGCAATCAGCCCCAGCATTTT
CDR3aa: CASSPLADRADSNQPQHF
d_gene: TRBD1
v_gene: TRBV6-1
j_gene: TRBJ1-5
abundance: few

CDR3nt: TGCGCCAGCAGCTTGTCTAGCGGAGCAACCTACGAGCAGTACTTC
CDR3aa: CASSLSSGATYEQYF
d_gene: TRBD2
v_gene: TRBV5-1
j_gene: TRBJ2-7
abundance: NA

CDR3nt: TGTGCCAGTATCAGTTCCGGGACATCGGTCTATGGCTACACCTTC
CDR3aa: CASISSGTSVYGYTF
d_gene: NA
v_gene: TRBV19
j_gene: TRBJ1-2
abundance: few

CDR3nt: TGTGCCAGCAGTTTATTTGAAGCAACCGGGGAGCTGTTTTTT
CDR3aa: CASSLFEATGELFF
d_gene: NA
v_gene: TRBV12-3/TRBV12-4
j_gene: TRBJ2-2
abundance: many

CDR3nt: TGTGCCACCAGGACAGAGAAGTATAGCAATCAGCCCCAGCATTTT
CDR3aa: CATRTEKYSNQPQHF
d_gene: NA
v_gene: TRBV6-1
j_gene: TRBJ1-5
abundance: NA